Reported below is one T cell receptor (beta chain). Its antigen is currently unknown. Reverse transcription of extracted RNA yielded cDNA, which provided the sequencing template. The protocol was immunoSEQ multiplex PCR, while the TCRdb copy is restricted to in-frame clones and leaves out a portion. Among about 120,000 clones listed, over 60% were seen once. These data originate in a study of CD8+ T cells in alopecia areata. In the study overall: A 6-month off-drug phase came after tofacitinib, which had lasted 6 to 18 months. Severity among treated patients was scored by the percentage of scalp area affected. Points from the study as a whole: Clonality exceeded that of normal scalp in lesional scalp, most notably in alopecia totalis/universalis.

Stated treatment: oral pan-JAK inhibitor, 5-10 mg twice daily. Germline CDR1 GTSNPN, CDR2 SVGIG (reference sequence). This CDR3 spans 14 amino acids. V shed 0 bases and J 3 bases; nucleotides not matched to a gene: 4. Sequencing used CD4+ T cells sorted from blood, obtained at week 4, from a patient treated with tofacitinib. The source is a human donor with alopecia areata. The rearrangement joins TRBV30 to TRBJ2-5, with 7 bases identical to TRBD2. The CDR3 bases are TGTGCCTGGAGTGTCTCGCGGGGGAAAGAGACCCAGTACTTC. This codes for CAWSVSRGKETQYF.